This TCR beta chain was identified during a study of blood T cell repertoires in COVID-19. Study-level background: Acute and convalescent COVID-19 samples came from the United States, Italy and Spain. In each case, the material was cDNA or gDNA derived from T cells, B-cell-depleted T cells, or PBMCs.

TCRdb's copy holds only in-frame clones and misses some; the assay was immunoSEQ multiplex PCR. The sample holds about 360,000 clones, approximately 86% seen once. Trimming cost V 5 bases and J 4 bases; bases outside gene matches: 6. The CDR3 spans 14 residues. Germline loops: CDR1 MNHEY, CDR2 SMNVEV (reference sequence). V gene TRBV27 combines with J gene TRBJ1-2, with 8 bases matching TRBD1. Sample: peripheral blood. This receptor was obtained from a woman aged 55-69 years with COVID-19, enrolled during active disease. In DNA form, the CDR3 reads TGTGCCAGCAGTAGATCCGGACAGGGCTATGGCTACACCTTC. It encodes CASSRSGQGYGYTF.